This T cell receptor (beta chain) was documented in a study of blood T cell repertoires in COVID-19. Study background: The analysed material was cDNA or gDNA that came from T cells, B-cell-depleted T cells, or PBMCs.

Only in-frame clones appear in the TCRdb table, and some are missing; sequencing was by immunoSEQ multiplex PCR. The sample lists about 260,000 clones, 85% to 95% seen once, with 2.5% to 3% in the top ten. This clone was seen more than once but under ten times. V dropped 1 base and J dropped 1 base, with 17 bases sitting between them. The germline gives CDR1 SGHRS, CDR2 YFSETQ. The CDR3 is made up of 17 amino acids. V usage is TRBV5-1 and J usage is TRBJ1-1, with a weak D call TRBD1 (6 bases). Sequencing input: PBMCs or T cells enriched from blood (not recorded which). The TCR was taken from a man aged 35 to 55 who had been exposed to COVID-19. The CDR3 here is CASSLSTGLGANTEAFF. CDR3 sequence (DNA): TGCGCCAGCAGCTTGTCGACAGGACTGGGGGCGAACACTGAAGCTTTCTTT.